The 13 T cell receptor beta chains below come from one sample, sequenced in a study of T-cell memory formation after mild COVID-19. TCRdb redid the calling of the 5' RACE reads with MiXCR, one entry per CDR3 protein. The sample records about half a million distinct CDR3 sequences, roughly 18% being singletons. Sequencing was performed on PBMCs or a T cell subset sorted from them (not recorded which). Source of these receptors: an adult woman who had mild COVID-19 (a few samples of this study predate the infection). Cell type and time point are not known.

This clonotype occurred a few times. The chain uses TRBV29-1 and TRBJ1-5; no firm D call. Trimming took off 8 bases at V and 4 bases at J, with 15 bases between the two ends. In germline, CDR1 is SQVTM, CDR2 ANQGSEA. The CDR3 spans 13 residues. The CDR3 loop is CSPPGDRNQPQHF. The CDR3 DNA reads TGCAGCCCCCCCGGTGATCGGAATCAGCCCCAGCATTTT.

Many counts were recorded for this clonotype. This rearrangement joins TRBV7-2 to TRBJ2-1, with TRBD2 as a possible D gene (5 bases). V lost 0 bases and J 9 bases, leaving 15 bases between the germline ends. Germline V CDR1 and CDR2: SGHTA, FQGNSA. This CDR3 contains 15 residues. Here the CDR3 DNA reads TGTGCCAGCAGCTTAGCGCTCCCGGGAATCGGTGAGCAGTTCTTC. It yields the protein CASSLALPGIGEQFF. Full variable domain (missing parts from reference TRBV7-2 and TRBJ2-1): GAGVSQSPSNKVTEKGKDVELRCDPISGHTALYWYRQSLGQGLEFLIYFQGNSAPDKSGLPSDRFSAERTGGSVSTLTIQRTQQEDSAVYLCASSLALPGIGEQFFGPGTRLTVL.

The genes are TRBV12-3 or TRBV12-4 and TRBJ1-2; D not certain. V lost 6 bases and J 8 bases, leaving 13 bases between the germline ends. This CDR3 comprises 12 residues. CDR3 bases: TGTGCCAGCAGCCGCGGACTGGAGGGCTACACCTTC. Translation: CASSRGLEGYTF.

The CDR3 nucleotides read TGTGCCGTCCGTGCGGGGGGGAAGAACACTGAAGCTTTCTTT. Protein product: CAVRAGGKNTEAFF. The chain carries TRBV6-5 and TRBJ1-1, with D perhaps matching TRBD1 (5 bases). The V and J ends lost 11 bases and 1 base respectively, with 17 bases between them. CDR1 and CDR2 from the germline V gene are MNHEY and SVGAGI. This CDR3 is built from 14 residues.

Points on this clonotype: At one end the junction does not follow the germline gene, possibly because of a read error. The J gene is TRBJ2-1, the V gene TRBV7-7, with D perhaps matching TRBD2 (6 bases). Germline V gene lookup returns CDR1 SSHAT and CDR2 FNYEAQ (reference sequence). The CDR3 totals 13 residues. The CDR3 region has the DNA TGTGCTAGCAGCCCCTTGGAGGGCGGCGAGCAGTTCTTC. This sequence encodes CASSPLEGGEQFF.

The chain uses TRBV29-1 and TRBJ1-5, with a tentative D call TRBD1 (6 bases). Trimming removed 7 bases from V and 7 bases from J, with 11 bases in between. CDR1 SQVTM and CDR2 ANQGSEA come from the germline V gene. The CDR3 extends over 11 amino acids. CDR3 nucleotides: TGCAGCGGGGGGGACACACAGCCCCAGCATTTT. Its protein product is CSGGDTQPQHF.

V and J are TRBV18 and TRBJ2-2; unclear D gene. CDR3 length: 12 amino acids. Germline assignment: CDR1 KGHSH and CDR2 LQKENI. The V and J ends lost 1 base and 7 bases respectively, with 4 bases between them. The CDR3 region is CASSPRRGELFF. DNA of the CDR3: TGTGCCAGCTCACCACGACGCGGGGAGCTGTTTTTT.

V usage is TRBV12-3 or TRBV12-4 and J usage is TRBJ2-3; the D is unclear. This CDR3 is 13 amino acids long. The V end lost 6 bases, the J end lost 0 bases, and 7 bases lay between the germline ends. This chain's CDR3 is CASRLHSTDTQYF. The CDR3 DNA reads as TGTGCCAGCAGGTTACACAGCACAGATACGCAGTATTTT.

This clonotype was picked up a small number of times. This rearrangement joins TRBV2 to TRBJ2-1; a possible D gene is TRBD2 (5 bases). V lost 3 bases, J lost 5 bases, and 8 bases lay in between. CDR3 length: 13 amino acids. Germline V gene sequence: CDR1 SNHLY, CDR2 FYNNEI. CDR3 in DNA: TGTGCCAGCAGTGAGGAGGTAGACAATGAGCAGTTCTTC. It encodes CASSEEVDNEQFF.

The table lists this clonotype with a few counts. The rearrangement links TRBV20-1 to TRBJ2-3; TRBD2 aligns across 7 bases. This CDR3 has 15 residues. Losses at the gene ends were 6 bases for V and 2 bases for J; bases not matched to a gene: 11. From germline, CDR1 is DFQATT and CDR2 SNEGSKA (reference sequence). CDR3 DNA sequence: TGCAGTGCACTTACTAGCGCAGCTACCACAGATACGCAGTATTTT. It translates to CSALTSAATTDTQYF.

V usage is TRBV4-1 and J usage is TRBJ2-3, with TRBD2 identical over 11 bases. Germline CDR1 MGHRA, CDR2 YSYEKL. CDR3 length: 16 amino acids. V trimming: 1 base; J trimming: 4 bases; junction bases outside the gene matches: 4. In DNA, the CDR3 is TGCGCCAGCAGCCAAGTGTTAGCGGGGGGGTCAGATACGCAGTATTTT. Protein sequence: CASSQVLAGGSDTQYF.

The rearrangement links TRBV5-1 to TRBJ2-2, with TRBD2 as a possible D gene (7 bases). Per germline, CDR1 SGHRS and CDR2 YFSETQ. The CDR3 is made up of 16 amino acids. V was clipped by 4 bases and J by 1 base, with 14 bases between them. CDR3 amino acids: CASSPMGGQNTGELFF. In nucleotides, the CDR3 is TGCGCCAGCAGCCCTATGGGGGGGCAGAACACCGGGGAGCTGTTTTTT.

This clonotype was recorded a few times. The chain carries TRBV6-1 and TRBJ1-2; D remains ambiguous. V was cut by 2 bases and J by 3 bases, with 7 bases left in between. This CDR3 region has 13 residues. Looked up from germline, CDR1 is MNHNS and CDR2 is SASEGT. This CDR3 is CASSEYSYYGYTF. The CDR3 DNA reads as TGTGCCAGCAGTGAATATTCCTACTATGGCTACACCTTC.